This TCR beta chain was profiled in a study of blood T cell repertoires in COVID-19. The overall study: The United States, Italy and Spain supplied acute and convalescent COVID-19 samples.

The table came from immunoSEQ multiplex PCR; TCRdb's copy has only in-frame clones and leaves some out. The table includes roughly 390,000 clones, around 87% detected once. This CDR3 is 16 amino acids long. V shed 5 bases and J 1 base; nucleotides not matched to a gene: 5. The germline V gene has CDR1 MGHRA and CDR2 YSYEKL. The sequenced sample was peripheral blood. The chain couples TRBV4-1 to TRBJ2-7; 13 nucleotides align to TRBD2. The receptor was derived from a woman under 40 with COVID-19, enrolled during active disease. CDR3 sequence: CASSARLAGGSYEQYF. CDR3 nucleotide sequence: TGCGCCAGCAGCGCCCGACTAGCGGGGGGATCCTACGAGCAGTACTTC.